A single sample is the source of the 19 T cell receptor beta chains below, sequenced in a study of cytomegalovirus exposure and HLA in healthy donors. Both 60 Vbeta primers and 13 Jbeta primers went into the PCR. Clones were sequenced by immunoSEQ multiplex PCR, and TCRdb holds only the in-frame ones, with some missing. The table lists 130,000 to 150,000 clones, about 82% of them singletons. Sequencing used PBMCs. Receptor source: a man aged 25-45 years in good health and CMV-seronegative.

This clone was recorded once. The chain has TRBV10-2 and TRBJ2-7, with a tentative D call TRBD1 (6 bases). V was pared by 6 bases and J by 0 bases, with 15 bases between. Germline V gene data show CDR1 as WSHSY and CDR2 as SAAADI. The CDR3 has 15 residues. CDR3 DNA sequence: TGCGCCAGCAGAACAAGACAGGCCAACTCCTACGAGCAGTACTTC. Its translation is CASRTRQANSYEQYF.

This clone has a handful of counts. The rearrangement joins TRBV5-1 to TRBJ2-1; maybe TRBD2 (6 bases). This CDR3 has 12 amino acids. Trimming left V 4 bases short and J 5 bases short, with 7 bases between. Germline-derived CDR1 and CDR2 are SGHRS and YFSETQ. The CDR3: CASSPGDNEQFF. The CDR3 DNA is TGCGCCAGCAGCCCGGGGGACAATGAGCAGTTCTTC.

CDR3 in amino acids: CASSFYRGQRHEQYF. The CDR3 region has the DNA TGTGCCAGCAGCTTCTACAGGGGGCAGCGACACGAGCAGTACTTC. The rearrangement links TRBV5-8 to TRBJ2-7, with TRBD1 identical over 9 bases. From germline, CDR1 is SGHTS and CDR2 YDEGEE. CDR3 size: 15 residues. V was pared by 2 bases and J by 5 bases, with 8 bases of the junction left unmatched.

The V call is TRBV4-1, the J call TRBJ2-3, with D unclear. Germline lookup yields CDR1 MGHRA and CDR2 YSYEKL. V dropped 0 bases and J dropped 2 bases, with 6 bases sitting between them. This CDR3 comprises 14 residues. CDR3 sequence: CASSQDVNTDTQYF. CDR3 in DNA: TGCGCCAGCAGCCAAGATGTTAACACAGATACGCAGTATTTT.

V and J are TRBV4-1 and TRBJ1-1; D call uncertain. In germline, CDR1 is MGHRA, CDR2 YSYEKL. There are 19 residues in the CDR3. Trimming removed 1 base at V and 8 bases at J, with 29 bases between. CDR3 protein: CASSQGSRAVAGPRTEAFF. CDR3 nucleotide sequence: TGCGCCAGCAGCCAAGGATCGAGGGCGGTCGCGGGCCCCAGGACGGAAGCTTTCTTT.

A single count supports this clone. The rearrangement joins TRBV5-4 to TRBJ1-6, with D perhaps matching TRBD1 (6 bases). The CDR3 sequence is 15 residues long. Germline-derived CDR1 and CDR2 are SGHNT and YYREEE (reference sequence). Trimming took off 4 bases at V and 10 bases at J, with 18 bases between the two ends. The CDR3 spells CASSTSTGPQSPLHF. DNA of the CDR3: TGTGCCAGCAGCACCTCGACAGGACCACAGTCACCCCTCCACTTT.

This clone showed up just a few times. The V call is TRBV28, the J call TRBJ1-1, with a tentative D call TRBD1 (5 bases). Per the germline V gene, CDR1 is MDHEN and CDR2 is SYDVKM. V lost 3 bases and J lost 3, with 20 bases in between. CDR3 length equals 17 residues. The CDR3 DNA reads TGTGCCAGCAGTTTCGATGCCCAGGCAGGGTGGGACACTGAAGCTTTCTTT. Translating gives CASSFDAQAGWDTEAFF.

The CDR3 reads CASRKGRPNYGYTF. CDR3 nucleotide sequence: TGCGCCAGCAGAAAGGGGAGGCCGAACTATGGCTACACCTTC. The chain is built from TRBV10-2 and TRBJ1-2, with TRBD1 as a possible D gene (5 bases). Trimming took off 6 bases at V and 2 bases at J, with 13 bases between the two ends. Germline V gene sequence: CDR1 WSHSY, CDR2 SAAADI. The CDR3 contains 14 residues.

This clone has just a few counts. The chain combines TRBV4-2 with TRBJ2-7; perhaps TRBD2 as D (5 bases). The CDR3 length is 15 residues. The V gene lost 1 base and the J gene lost 2 bases, with 12 bases spanning the gap. CDR1 and CDR2 from the germline V gene are LGHNA and YNFKEQ. CDR3 DNA sequence: TGTGCCAGCAGCCAAGCCCTCTCGGGGACCTACGAGCAGTACTTC. Translation gives CASSQALSGTYEQYF.

The J gene is TRBJ2-7, the V gene TRBV29-1; 10 bases agree with TRBD1. There are 14 residues in the CDR3. V trimming: 8 bases; J trimming: 2 bases; junction bases outside the gene matches: 9. Germline loops: CDR1 SQVTM, CDR2 ANQGSEA. CDR3 nucleotide sequence: TGCAGCACGAGAGGGACAGGGGACCCCTACGAGCAGTACTTC. Its protein is CSTRGTGDPYEQYF.

This clone is a singleton in its sample. This chain joins TRBV28 and TRBJ1-4; the match to TRBD1 covers 7 bases. Trimming cost V 5 bases and J 1 base; bases outside gene matches: 4. The CDR3 contains 15 residues. Per germline, CDR1 MDHEN and CDR2 SYDVKM. CDR3 nucleotides: TGTGCCAGCAGTCCCCAGGGGGGAACTAATGAAAAACTGTTTTTT. Amino acid sequence: CASSPQGGTNEKLFF.

The chain couples TRBV6-4 to TRBJ1-5; D gene ambiguous. This CDR3 region has 15 residues. Trimming left V 5 bases short and J 0 bases short, with 11 bases between. Germline loops: CDR1 MRHNA, CDR2 SNTAGT. This CDR3 reads CASSPTMNSNQPQHF. In DNA, the CDR3 is TGTGCCAGCAGTCCAACAATGAATAGCAATCAGCCCCAGCATTTT.

DNA for the CDR3: TGTGCCAGCAGACCTAGGACAGGGGCCCCCAATGAGCAGTTCTTC. The encoded protein is CASRPRTGAPNEQFF. The chain joins TRBV6-5 to TRBJ2-1; TRBD1 matches 9 bases. Germline V CDR1 and CDR2: MNHEY, SVGAGI. V lost 6 bases and J lost 6; bases outside the gene matches: 9. The CDR3 is made up of 15 amino acids.

This clone was recorded only once. This rearrangement joins TRBV28 to TRBJ1-1; 8 nucleotides align to TRBD1. Germline V gene lookup returns CDR1 MDHEN and CDR2 SYDVKM. CDR3 length: 14 amino acids. V was clipped by 4 bases and J by 1 base; unmatched bases: 2. The CDR3, as DNA: TGTGCCAGCAGTTCGACAGGGGCGAACACTGAAGCTTTCTTT. Translation: CASSSTGANTEAFF. The variable domain in full, completed from reference TRBV28 and TRBJ1-1, reads DVKVTQSSRYLVKRTGEKVFLECVQDMDHENMFWYRQDPGLGLRLIYFSYDVKMKEKGDIPEGYSVSREKKERFSLILESASTNQTSMYLCASSSTGANTEAFFGQGTRLTVV.

This clone was seen more than once but under ten times. The rearrangement links TRBV11-2 to TRBJ1-4, with 7 bases fitting TRBD1. The CDR3 length is 14 residues. Germline V gene data show CDR1 as SGHAT and CDR2 as FQNNGV. Trimming took 4 bases from V and 7 from J; bases not matched to a gene: 6. CDR3 bases: TGTGCCAGCAGCTCCAGGGGGGCTGTTGAAAAACTGTTTTTT. Amino acid sequence: CASSSRGAVEKLFF.

V and J are TRBV25-1 and TRBJ2-5; 7 bases map to TRBD2. The V gene's germline CDR1 is MGHDK and CDR2 SYGVNS. The J segment lost 1 base and the V segment lost 6 bases, leaving 5 bases of the junction unmatched. The CDR3 covers 14 residues. The CDR3 bases are TGTGCCAGCAGCAGCGGGACTACCCAAGAGACCCAGTACTTC. This codes for CASSSGTTQETQYF.

This sequence joins TRBV7-2 and TRBJ2-3, with 12 bases aligning to TRBD2. This CDR3 is 16 amino acids long. Trimming took 3 bases from V and 2 from J; bases not matched to a gene: 3. The germline CDR1 and CDR2 sequences are SGHTA and FQGNSA. The CDR3 DNA is TGTGCCAGCAGCTTGGCTAGCGGGAGGGTCACAGATACGCAGTATTTT. It codes for CASSLASGRVTDTQYF. Full variable domain (missing parts from reference TRBV7-2 and TRBJ2-3): GAGVSQSPSNKVTEKGKDVELRCDPISGHTALYWYRQSLGQGLEFLIYFQGNSAPDKSGLPSDRFSAERTGGSVSTLTIQRTQQEDSAVYLCASSLASGRVTDTQYFGPGTRLTVL.

The chain links TRBV27 to TRBJ1-2, with 8 bases lining up with TRBD1. CDR1 and CDR2 (germline): MNHEY, SMNVEV (reference sequence). This CDR3 spans 14 amino acids. Trimming took 5 bases from V and 4 from J; bases not matched to a gene: 6. As DNA, the CDR3 is TGTGCCAGCAGTAGGGACAGGTCTACCTATGGCTACACCTTC. Its translation: CASSRDRSTYGYTF.

The V gene is TRBV11-2, the J gene TRBJ1-2, with D possibly matching TRBD1 (5 bases). V lost 0 bases, J lost 8 bases, and 13 bases lay in between. Germline V gene sequence: CDR1 SGHAT, CDR2 FQNNGV. CDR3 length: 14 residues. CDR3 sequence reads: CASSLEAGPEGYTF. Written as DNA, the CDR3 is TGTGCCAGCAGCTTAGAGGCAGGGCCAGAGGGCTACACCTTC.